The TCR beta chain described here comes from a study of shared clonotypes between healthy human individuals. TCRdb keeps only in-frame clones here, not all; method: immunoSEQ multiplex PCR. The sample lists 850,000 to 1,200,000 clones; around 76% were seen once. This sequence was found in a man between 18 and 35 years old in good health. Material: memory CD4+ T cells sorted from blood. As to subset: CD45RA-negative fraction.

CDR3 sequence (DNA): TGTGCCTGGAGAACTACAGGGGGCTCTGGAAACACCATATATTTT. It is translated as CAWRTTGGSGNTIYF. V and J are TRBV30 and TRBJ1-3; 8 bases line up with TRBD1. This CDR3 has 15 amino acids. CDR1 and CDR2 from the germline V gene are GTSNPN and SVGIG (reference sequence). V was pared by 3 bases and J by 0 bases, with 4 bases of the junction left unmatched.